The sequence of this T cell receptor beta chain was determined in a study of blood T cell repertoires in COVID-19. Study-level information: Some COVID-19 samples were acute and others convalescent; all came from the United States, Italy and Spain.

In the study's own analysis: Quantification of nucleated cells was approximated via reference gene primer amplification. The repertoire was sequenced with immunoSEQ multiplex PCR; TCRdb's copy has only in-frame clones and lacks some. The V and J calls and clone size are taken from that table; D and trimming were inferred from the DNA. The data show 40,000 or so clones, 81% seen once. The germline V and J ends were trimmed by 5 bases and 6 bases, with 14 bases remaining between them. Germline CDR1 and CDR2: SGHAT and FQNNGV. The CDR3 covers 15 residues. Sequenced sample: peripheral blood. The chain recombines TRBV11-2 with TRBJ1-6, with a weak D call TRBD1 (6 bases). The receptor was isolated from a man aged 35-49 years with active or convalescent COVID-19. CDR3 nucleotide sequence: TGTGCCAGCAGCACTTCACAGGGCTCTAATTCACCCCTCCACTTT. This codes for CASSTSQGSNSPLHF.